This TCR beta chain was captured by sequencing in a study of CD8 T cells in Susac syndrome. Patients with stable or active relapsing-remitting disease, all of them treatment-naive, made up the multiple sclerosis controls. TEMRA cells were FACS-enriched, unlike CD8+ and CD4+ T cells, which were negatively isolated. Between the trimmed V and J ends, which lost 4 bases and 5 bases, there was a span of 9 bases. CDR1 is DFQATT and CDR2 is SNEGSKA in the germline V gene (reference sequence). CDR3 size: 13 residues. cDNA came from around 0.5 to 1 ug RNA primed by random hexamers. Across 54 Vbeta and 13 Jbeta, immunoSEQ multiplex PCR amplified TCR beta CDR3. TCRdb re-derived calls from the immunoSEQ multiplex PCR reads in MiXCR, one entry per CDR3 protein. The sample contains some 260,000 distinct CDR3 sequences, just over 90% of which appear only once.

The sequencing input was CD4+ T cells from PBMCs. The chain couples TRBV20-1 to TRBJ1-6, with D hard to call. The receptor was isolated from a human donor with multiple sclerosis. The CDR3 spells CSAIGLNNSPLHF. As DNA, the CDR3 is TGCAGTGCTATAGGATTGAATAATTCACCCCTCCACTTT.